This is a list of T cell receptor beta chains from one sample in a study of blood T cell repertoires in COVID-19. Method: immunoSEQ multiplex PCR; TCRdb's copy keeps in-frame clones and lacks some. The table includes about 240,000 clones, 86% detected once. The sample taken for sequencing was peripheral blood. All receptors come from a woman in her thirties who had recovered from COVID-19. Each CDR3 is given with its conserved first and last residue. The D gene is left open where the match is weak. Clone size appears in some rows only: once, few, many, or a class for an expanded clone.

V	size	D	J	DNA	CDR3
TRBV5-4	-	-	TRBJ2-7	TGTGCCAGCAGCTTCGGCCCCCTAGCTGATTCCTACGAGCAGTACTTC	CASSFGPLADSYEQYF
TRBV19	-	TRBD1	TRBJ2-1	TGTGCCAGTAGAGGTACAGGGGGCTCCTACAATGAGCAGTTCTTC	CASRGTGGSYNEQFF
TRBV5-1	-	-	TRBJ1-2	TGCGCCAGCAGCTTGGAAAAGGGGGGGAACTATGGCTACACCTTC	CASSLEKGGNYGYTF
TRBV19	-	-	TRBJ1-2	TGTGCCAGTAGTAGGTACAAGTATGGCTACACCTTC	CASSRYKYGYTF
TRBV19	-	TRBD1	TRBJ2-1	TGTGCCAGTAGTATAGACCCAGGGGGTAATTCTGAGCAGTTCTTC	CASSIDPGGNSEQFF
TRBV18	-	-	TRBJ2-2	TGTGCCAGCTCACCCCCCGCGGAGGGGCGCAGGTTTCCCACCGGGGAGCTGTTTTTT	CASSPPAEGRRFPTGELFF
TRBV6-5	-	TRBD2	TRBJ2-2	TGTGCCAGCACCCCCTTGGGGGGGACCGGGGAGCTGTTTTTT	CASTPLGGTGELFF
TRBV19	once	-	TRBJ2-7	TGTGCCAGTAGTATTCAACAATACAACGAGCAGTACTTC	CASSIQQYNEQYF
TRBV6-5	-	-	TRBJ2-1	TGTGCCAGCAGGATAGGGGGTAGCGACGAGCAGTTCTTC	CASRIGGSDEQFF
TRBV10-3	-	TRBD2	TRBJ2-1	TGTGCCATCAGTGTACGACTAGCGGGGGGGGATGAGCAGTTCTTC	CAISVRLAGGDEQFF
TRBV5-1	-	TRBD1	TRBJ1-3	TGCGCCAGCAGCTGGACAGGGTTAAGCTCTGGAAACACCATATATTTT	CASSWTGLSSGNTIYF
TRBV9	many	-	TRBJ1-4	TGTGCCAGCAGTGAGACAGCGCATAATGAAAAACTGTTTTTT	CASSETAHNEKLFF
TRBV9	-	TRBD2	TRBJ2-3	TGTGCCAGCAGCGATCATCACGGACTAGCGGGGGTCACCTTCACAGATACGCAGTATTTT	CASSDHHGLAGVTFTDTQYF
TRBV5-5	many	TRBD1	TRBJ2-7	TGTGCCAGCAGACGGTCCGAGGGGGCGCCCGGGTACGAGCAGTACTTC	CASRRSEGAPGYEQYF
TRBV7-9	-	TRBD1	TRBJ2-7	TGTGCCAGCAGCCCAACGACAGGGGCTTACTACGAGCAGTACTTC	CASSPTTGAYYEQYF
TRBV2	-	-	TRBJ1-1	TGTGCCGTCCAACAGGATACTTCGGAACGGCAAGCTTTCTTT	CAVQQDTSERQAFF
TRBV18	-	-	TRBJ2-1	TGTGCCAGCTCACCACCCGGGAGCTCCTACAATGAGCAGTTCTTC	CASSPPGSSYNEQFF
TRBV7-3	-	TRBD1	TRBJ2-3	TGTGCCAGCAGCTCGGGACAGGGATCAGATACGCAGTATTTT	CASSSGQGSDTQYF
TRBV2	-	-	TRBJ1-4	TGTGCCAGCAGTGAAGCGGGAACAACCCTAGGGGGAAAACTGTTTTTT	CASSEAGTTLGGKLFF
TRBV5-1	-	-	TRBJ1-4	TGCGCCAGCAGCCTATCGGCAACTAATGAAAAACTGTTTTTT	CASSLSATNEKLFF
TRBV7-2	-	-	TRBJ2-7	TGTGCCAGCAGCTTAGCGCGCGCGGGGATCGAGCAGTACTTC	CASSLARAGIEQYF
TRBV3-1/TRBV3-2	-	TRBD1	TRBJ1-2	TGTGCCAGCAAAGGGACAGATGTTCGCTATGGCTACACCTTC	CASKGTDVRYGYTF
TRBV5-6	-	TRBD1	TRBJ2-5	TGTGCCAGCAGCTTGAGCCAGGGGGCGGAGACCCAGTACTTC	CASSLSQGAETQYF
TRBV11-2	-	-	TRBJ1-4	TGTGCCAGCAGCTTCCGGGACATGAATGAAAAACTGTTTTTT	CASSFRDMNEKLFF
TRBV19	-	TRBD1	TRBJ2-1	TGTGCCAGTAGTATCACCCGGGACAGAGATTGGAGCTCCTACAATGAGCAGTTCTTC	CASSITRDRDWSSYNEQFF
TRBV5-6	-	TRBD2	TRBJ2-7	TGTGCCAGCAGCTGGGGCCCCGGGGGGAGCACCTACGAGCAGTACTTC	CASSWGPGGSTYEQYF